This T cell receptor beta chain is drawn from a study of siplizumab effects on memory and regulatory T cells. With regard to this clone: Its matching antigen is unknown.

General study results and limits: Roughly 80-97% of proliferating CD4+ or CD8+ clones lacked an assignable naive or memory phenotype.

V was pared by 5 bases and J by 2 bases, with 6 bases of the junction left unmatched. In germline, CDR1 is SNHLY, CDR2 FYNNEI. The CDR3 has 15 amino acids. Unstimulated subsets comprising naive, memory, effector memory and TEMRA cells were sequenced in a few donor pairs. TCRdb's table, derived via immunoSEQ multiplex PCR, lists solely in-frame clones and lacks some. The sample includes approximately 60,000 clones, less than 80% of them seen just once. This sequence originates from a human donor in good health. Sequences were obtained from memory CD4+ T cells sorted from blood. The rearrangement uses TRBV2 and TRBJ2-7; the match to TRBD1 covers 10 bases. The CDR3 is CASSPQGTGAYEQYF. The CDR3 DNA sequence: TGTGCCAGCAGTCCCCAAGGGACAGGGGCCTACGAGCAGTACTTC.